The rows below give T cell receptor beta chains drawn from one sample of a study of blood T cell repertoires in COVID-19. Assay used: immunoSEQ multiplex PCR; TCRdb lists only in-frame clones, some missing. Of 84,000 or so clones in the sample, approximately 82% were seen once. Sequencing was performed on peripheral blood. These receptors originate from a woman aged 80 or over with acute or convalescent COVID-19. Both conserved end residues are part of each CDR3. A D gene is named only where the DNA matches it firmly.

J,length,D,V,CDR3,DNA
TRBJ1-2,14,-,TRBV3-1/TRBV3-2,CASSQDQGGNGYTF,TGTGCCAGCAGCCAAGATCAAGGAGGGAATGGCTACACCTTC
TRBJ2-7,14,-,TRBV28,CAGSSGRAADEQYF,TGTGCCGGATCGTCGGGCAGGGCGGCGGACGAGCAGTACTTC
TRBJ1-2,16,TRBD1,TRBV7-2,CASSEQVTGLFYGYTF,TGTGCCAGCAGCGAGCAGGTGACAGGGCTCTTTTATGGCTACACCTTC
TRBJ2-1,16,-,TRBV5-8,CASSPVAASSYNEQFF,TGTGCCAGCAGCCCTGTAGCGGCGAGCTCCTACAATGAGCAGTTCTTC
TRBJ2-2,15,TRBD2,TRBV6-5,CASRPGTTNTGELFF,TGTGCCAGCAGGCCCGGGACTACGAACACCGGGGAGCTGTTTTTT
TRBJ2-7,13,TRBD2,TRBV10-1,CASSGLAGGPLHF,TGCGCCAGCAGTGGGCTAGCGGGGGGCCCCCTGCACTTC
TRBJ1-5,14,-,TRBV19,CASSMVRPNQPQHF,TGTGCCAGTAGTATGGTGAGGCCTAATCAGCCCCAGCATTTT
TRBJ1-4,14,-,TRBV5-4,CASSGGGSNEKLFF,TGTGCCAGCAGCGGGGGGGGCTCTAATGAAAAACTGTTTTTT
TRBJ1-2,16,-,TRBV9,CASSSRAGNRNYGYTF,TGTGCCAGCAGCTCAAGGGCAGGGAATAGGAACTATGGCTACACCTTC
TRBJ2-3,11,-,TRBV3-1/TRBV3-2,CASSHEDTQYF,TGTGCCAGCAGCCATGAGGATACGCAGTATTTT
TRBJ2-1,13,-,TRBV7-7,CASSLVLGGEQFF,TGTGCCAGCAGCTTAGTTTTAGGGGGTGAGCAGTTCTTC